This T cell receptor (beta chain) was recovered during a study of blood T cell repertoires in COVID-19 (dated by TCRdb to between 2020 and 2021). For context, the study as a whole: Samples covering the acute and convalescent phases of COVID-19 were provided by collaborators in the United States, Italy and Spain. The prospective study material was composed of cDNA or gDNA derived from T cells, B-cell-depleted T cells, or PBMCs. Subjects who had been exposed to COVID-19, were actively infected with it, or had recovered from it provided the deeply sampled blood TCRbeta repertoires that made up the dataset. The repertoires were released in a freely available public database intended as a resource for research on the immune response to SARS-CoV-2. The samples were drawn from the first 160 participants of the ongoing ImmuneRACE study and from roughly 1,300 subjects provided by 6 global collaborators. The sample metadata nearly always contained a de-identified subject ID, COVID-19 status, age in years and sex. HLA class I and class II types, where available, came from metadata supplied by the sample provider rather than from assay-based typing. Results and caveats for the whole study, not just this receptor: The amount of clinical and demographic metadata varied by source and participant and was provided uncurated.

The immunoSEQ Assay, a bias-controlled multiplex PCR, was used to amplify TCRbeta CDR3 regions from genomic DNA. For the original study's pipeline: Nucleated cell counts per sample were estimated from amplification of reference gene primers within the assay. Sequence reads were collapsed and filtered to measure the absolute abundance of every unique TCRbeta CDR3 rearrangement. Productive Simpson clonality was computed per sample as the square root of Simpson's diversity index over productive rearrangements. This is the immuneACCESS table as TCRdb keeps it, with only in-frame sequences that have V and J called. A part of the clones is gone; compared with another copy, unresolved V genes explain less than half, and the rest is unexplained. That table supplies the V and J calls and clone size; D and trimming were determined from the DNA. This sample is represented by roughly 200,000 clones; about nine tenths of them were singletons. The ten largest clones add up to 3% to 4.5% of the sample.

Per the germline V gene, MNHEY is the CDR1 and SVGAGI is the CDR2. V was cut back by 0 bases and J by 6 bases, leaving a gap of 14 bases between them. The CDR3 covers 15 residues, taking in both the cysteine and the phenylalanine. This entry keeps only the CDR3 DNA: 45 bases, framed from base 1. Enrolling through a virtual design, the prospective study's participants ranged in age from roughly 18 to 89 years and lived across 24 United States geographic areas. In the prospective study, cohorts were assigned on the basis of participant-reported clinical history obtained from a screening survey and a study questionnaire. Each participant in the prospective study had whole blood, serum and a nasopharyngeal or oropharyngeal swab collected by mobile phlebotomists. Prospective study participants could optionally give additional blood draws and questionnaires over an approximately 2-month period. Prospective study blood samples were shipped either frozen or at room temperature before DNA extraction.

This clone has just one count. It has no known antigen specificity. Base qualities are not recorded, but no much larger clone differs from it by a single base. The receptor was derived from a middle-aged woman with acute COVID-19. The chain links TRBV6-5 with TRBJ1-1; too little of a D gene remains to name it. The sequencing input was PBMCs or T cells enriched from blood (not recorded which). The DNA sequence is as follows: TGTGCCAGCAGTTACTCTACTGCGGGTTTGGCTGAAGCTTTCTTT. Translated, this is CASSYSTAGLAEAFF.